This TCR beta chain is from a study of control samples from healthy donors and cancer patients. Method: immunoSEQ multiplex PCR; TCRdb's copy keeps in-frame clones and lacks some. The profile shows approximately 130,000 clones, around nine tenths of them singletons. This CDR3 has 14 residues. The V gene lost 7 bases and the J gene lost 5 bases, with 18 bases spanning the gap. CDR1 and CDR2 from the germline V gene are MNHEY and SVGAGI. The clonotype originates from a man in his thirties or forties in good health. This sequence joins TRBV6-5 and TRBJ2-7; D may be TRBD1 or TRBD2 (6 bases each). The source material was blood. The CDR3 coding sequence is TGTGCCAGCAATACGGGGGCGTGGGTTAACGAGCAGTACGTC. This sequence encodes CASNTGAWVNEQYV.